This entry lists 26 T cell receptor beta chains sequenced from one sample in a study of T cells in Graves' hyperthyroidism and ophthalmopathy. RNA transcripts gave rise to amplified TCR beta CDR3 regions. In the first-round RT-PCR of the TCR CDR3, the HTBI primer set was used. MiXCR was run by TCRdb on the multiplex PCR reads, yielding one entry per CDR3 protein. The table has just under 750,000 distinct CDR3 sequences, approximately 36% seen once. Source material: blood. The receptor source for this set is a woman in her forties with Graves' hyperthyroidism.

This chain uses TRBV24-1 with TRBJ1-6, with 9 bases aligning to TRBD1. CDR1 KGHDR and CDR2 SFDVKD come from the germline V gene. Unmatched junction bases numbered 12, after V lost 2 bases and J lost 2 bases. CDR3 length equals 20 residues. The chain's CDR3 is CATSDYRPGQGGTYNSPLHF. For the CDR3, the DNA is TGTGCCACCAGTGATTATCGCCCGGGACAGGGAGGAACCTATAATTCACCCCTCCACTTT.

This clonotype has more than one count but fewer than ten. The chain combines TRBV6-5 with TRBJ2-7; the D is unclear. Per germline, CDR1 MNHEY and CDR2 SVGAGI. V was shortened by 0 bases and J by 0 bases, with 21 bases between the two germline ends. This CDR3 spans 19 amino acids. This CDR3 reads CASSYSYPTVRLSSYEQYF. The DNA for the CDR3 is TGTGCCAGCAGTTACTCGTATCCCACAGTCCGTCTCAGCTCCTACGAGCAGTACTTC.

This clonotype was picked up a small number of times. The chain joins TRBV7-2 to TRBJ2-2; perhaps TRBD2 as D (6 bases). The CDR3 runs to 15 residues. Germline loops: CDR1 SGHTA, CDR2 FQGNSA. Trimming removed 5 bases at V and 2 bases at J, with 12 bases between. CDR3 in amino acids: CASSKTRANTGELFF. The CDR3 nucleotides are TGTGCCAGCAGCAAGACTAGGGCTAACACCGGGGAGCTGTTTTTT.

The chain recombines TRBV10-3 with TRBJ1-1; tentative D call: TRBD1 (6 bases). V lost 5 bases and J 7 bases, leaving 8 bases between the germline ends. CDR1 is ENHRY and CDR2 is SYGVKD in the germline V gene. The CDR3 consists of 11 residues. CDR3 amino acids: CAISLRGEAFF. The CDR3 DNA is TGTGCCATCAGTCTCAGGGGTGAAGCTTTCTTT.

This clonotype occurred many times. The J gene is TRBJ1-5, the V gene TRBV7-2; TRBD1 might be the D (5 bases). The CDR3 consists of 15 residues. Looked up from germline, CDR1 is SGHTA and CDR2 is FQGNSA. V dropped 2 bases and J dropped 3 bases, with 11 bases sitting between them. The CDR3 DNA follows: TGTGCCAGCAGCTTAATTGGACAAGACAATCAGCCCCAGCATTTT. Protein: CASSLIGQDNQPQHF.

The genes are TRBV6-5 and TRBJ1-2, with D tentatively TRBD1 (6 bases). There are 16 residues in the CDR3. The germline V gene encodes CDR1 MNHEY and CDR2 SVGAGI. V dropped 2 bases and J dropped 0 bases, with 13 bases sitting between them. Written as DNA, the CDR3 is TGTGCCAGCAGTTACCAGGACAGCCTCCCTAACTATGGCTACACCTTC. Translating it yields CASSYQDSLPNYGYTF.

This chain joins TRBV20-1 and TRBJ2-7, with 8 nucleotides matching TRBD2. The CDR3 has 15 residues. Germline loops: CDR1 DFQATT, CDR2 SNEGSKA (reference sequence). Unmatched junction bases numbered 10, after V lost 0 bases and J lost 6 bases. The CDR3 DNA reads TGCAGTGCTAGAGACGGGGGGGGCGCGTACGGCGAGCAGTACTTC. Translation: CSARDGGGAYGEQYF.

This clonotype has a count of ten or more. This chain uses TRBV10-3 with TRBJ1-3; no definite D call. Germline CDR1 is ENHRY and CDR2 is SYGVKD. The CDR3 length is 16 residues. The germline V and J ends were trimmed by 2 bases and 0 bases, with 11 bases remaining between them. The CDR3 region has the DNA TGTGCCATCAGTGAGATCCGGGTTGCCTCTGGAAACACCATATATTTT. As protein: CAISEIRVASGNTIYF.

This clonotype was seen ten or more times. The chain links TRBV11-2 to TRBJ2-7; no definite D call. The V gene's germline CDR1 is SGHAT and CDR2 FQNNGV. Deletions cut 4 bases from V and 4 bases from J, with 14 bases between. The CDR3 is 14 residues long. This chain's CDR3 is CASSSYRAGYEQYF. CDR3 DNA sequence: TGTGCCAGCAGCTCCTATCGGGCAGGATACGAGCAGTACTTC.

This clonotype occurred a few times. The chain has TRBV19 and TRBJ1-2; no clear D gene. V was pared by 5 bases and J by 0 bases, with 13 bases between. CDR1 is LNHDA and CDR2 is SQIVND in the germline V gene (reference sequence). This CDR3 is built from 15 residues. CDR3 bases: TGTGCCAGTAGTTTTACAGAGGTCGCTAACTATGGCTACACCTTC. Protein: CASSFTEVANYGYTF.

The chain combines TRBV20-1 with TRBJ2-7, with 7 bases fitting TRBD2. Losses at the gene ends were 5 bases for V and 3 bases for J; bases not matched to a gene: 10. Germline V lookup: CDR1 DFQATT, CDR2 SNEGSKA (reference sequence). The CDR3 sequence is 14 residues long. CDR3 in amino acids: CSARLQRDGYEQYF. In nucleotides, the CDR3 is TGCAGTGCTCGCCTCCAGCGGGACGGCTACGAGCAGTACTTC.

This clonotype occurred many times. The gene calls are TRBV5-8 and TRBJ1-2; unclear D gene. The CDR3 covers 14 residues. Between the trimmed V and J ends, which lost 1 base and 2 bases, there was a span of 9 bases. CDR1 is SGHTS and CDR2 is YDEGEE in the germline V gene. The chain's CDR3 is CASSLLANNYGYTF. The CDR3 DNA is TGTGCCAGCAGCTTGTTGGCCAACAACTATGGCTACACCTTC.

This clonotype was counted many times. The V and J genes are TRBV11-3 and TRBJ1-5; the match to TRBD1 covers 9 bases. The CDR3 is 16 amino acids. The trim removed 1 base at V and 5 bases at J, leaving 6 bases unmatched. Germline V gives CDR1 SGHNT, CDR2 YENEEA. The CDR3 loop reads CASSLVVRTGDQPQHF. The CDR3 DNA reads as TGTGCCAGCAGCTTAGTTGTTCGGACAGGGGATCAGCCCCAGCATTTT.

The rearrangement joins TRBV29-1 to TRBJ1-1; no firm D call. Trimming stripped 5 bases from V and 6 bases from J, with 7 bases between. CDR1 SQVTM and CDR2 ANQGSEA come from the germline V gene. The CDR3 is 10 residues long. The chain's CDR3 is CSVTDSEAFF. The DNA for the CDR3 is TGCAGCGTTACGGACTCTGAAGCTTTCTTT.

The rearrangement links TRBV3-1 to TRBJ1-5; D gene uncertain. Trimming left V 3 bases short and J 2 bases short, with 8 bases between. The V gene's germline CDR1 is LGHDT and CDR2 YNNKEL (reference sequence). This CDR3 comprises 14 residues. CDR3 region: CASSHREGNQPQHF. CDR3 bases: TGTGCCAGCAGCCATAGGGAGGGCAATCAGCCCCAGCATTTT.

This clonotype was detected ten times or more. The V gene is TRBV9, the J gene TRBJ1-2; 9 positions agree with TRBD1. Germline V gene lookup returns CDR1 SGDLS and CDR2 YYNGEE. CDR3 length: 13 amino acids. With V trimmed by 0 bases and J by 6 bases, 0 bases remained unmatched. The DNA of the CDR3 is TGTGCCAGCAGCGTAGGACAGGGGGATGGCTACACCTTC. Translation gives CASSVGQGDGYTF.

This clonotype has ten or more counts. CDR3 sequence: CASSATGTEYGYTF. The CDR3 DNA reads as TGTGCCAGCAGCGCCACCGGGACGGAGTATGGCTACACCTTC. The rearrangement uses TRBV7-2 and TRBJ1-2, with D possibly being TRBD1 (5 bases). V was trimmed by 5 bases and J by 5 bases, leaving 15 bases between them. Germline V gene lookup returns CDR1 SGHTA and CDR2 FQGNSA. The CDR3 is 14 amino acids.

V and J are TRBV2 and TRBJ2-2; D is possibly TRBD2 (5 bases). Trimming removed 7 bases at V and 4 bases at J, with 13 bases between. Germline CDR1 is SNHLY and CDR2 is FYNNEI. The CDR3 is 14 residues long. The CDR3 spells CASTSAGGTGELFF. For the CDR3, the DNA is TGTGCCAGCACGTCCGCGGGTGGCACCGGGGAGCTGTTTTTT.

This clonotype was detected ten times or more. This chain connects TRBV9 to TRBJ1-2, with TRBD1 matching 8 bases. The V gene's germline CDR1 is SGDLS and CDR2 YYNGEE. This CDR3 comprises 13 residues. Trimming took 4 bases from V and 6 from J; bases not matched to a gene: 5. CDR3 loop: CASSLQGVDGYTF. CDR3 nucleotides: TGTGCCAGCAGCTTACAGGGGGTGGATGGCTACACCTTC. The full variable domain, completed using reference TRBV9 and TRBJ1-2, is DSGVTQTPKHLITATGQRVTLRCSPRSGDLSVYWYQQSLDQGLQFLIQYYNGEERAKGNILERFSAQQFPDLHSELNLSSLELGDSALYFCASSLQGVDGYTFGSGTRLTVV.

A word on this clonotype: With a much larger clone just one base away, this may be a read error. This sequence joins TRBV25-1 and TRBJ2-7; tentatively, D is TRBD1 (6 bases). Germline CDR1 is MGHDK and CDR2 is SYGVNS. V lost 7 bases to trimming and J lost 2 bases, with 12 bases between them. The CDR3 is 13 residues long. In nucleotides, the CDR3 is TGTGCCAGCACACGTGGGGGCACCTACGAGCAGTACTTC. This gives the protein CASTRGGTYEQYF.

The chain couples TRBV20-1 to TRBJ1-5; tentatively, D is TRBD1 (6 bases). The V gene lost 6 bases and the J gene lost 1 base, with 13 bases spanning the gap. This CDR3 contains 14 residues. Germline V gene lookup returns CDR1 DFQATT and CDR2 SNEGSKA (reference sequence). The CDR3 sequence is CSAYRGDSNQPQHF. CDR3 coding DNA: TGCAGTGCCTATAGGGGGGACAGCAATCAGCCCCAGCATTTT.

This clonotype showed up just a few times. This chain links TRBV12-3 or TRBV12-4 with TRBJ1-4, with 10 bases fitting TRBD1. The CDR3 spans 14 residues. V gave up 6 bases and J gave up 8 bases; unmatched junction bases: 6. The CDR3 nucleotides read TGTGCCAGCAGGCCCGGGACAGGGGTCGAAAAACTGTTTTTT. Its protein product is CASRPGTGVEKLFF.

The V and J genes are TRBV2 and TRBJ2-7; 10 bases match TRBD2. Trimming removed 7 bases from V and 7 bases from J; junction bases left unmatched: 13. This CDR3 has 15 amino acids. Germline V gene sequence: CDR1 SNHLY, CDR2 FYNNEI. As DNA, the CDR3 is TGTGCCAGCAAGAGGGCTAGCGGGGGATTAAGGGAGCAGTACTTC. Translated, it gives CASKRASGGLREQYF.

J is TRBJ2-7 and V is TRBV28, with no clear D. This CDR3 spans 14 amino acids. Trimming left V 1 base short and J 3 bases short, with 10 bases between. Per germline, CDR1 MDHEN and CDR2 SYDVKM. In DNA form, the CDR3 reads TGTGCCAGCAGTTTATTCGCTGCCAACTACGAGCAGTACTTC. It codes for CASSLFAANYEQYF.

About this clonotype: This is likely a read error, given that the CDR3 carries no conserved phenylalanine or tryptophan at its end. The DNA is omitted, as the CDR3 cannot be located on it reliably, and the CDR3 follows TCRdb's listing. V and J are TRBV20-1 and TRBJ1-3; TRBD1 reflects the table's D call only, with no check against the DNA. The germline gives CDR1 DFQATT, CDR2 SNEGSKA (reference sequence). The CDR3 has 10 residues if both end residues are counted. CDR3 region: CSASAQGSNT.

This clonotype was seen a few times. The chain employs TRBV7-8 and TRBJ2-7; the match to TRBD2 covers 11 bases. CDR3 length: 20 amino acids. The germline gives CDR1 SGHVS, CDR2 FQNEAQ. Trimming took 5 bases from V and 3 from J; bases not matched to a gene: 21. The CDR3, as DNA: TGTGCCAGCAGCCCCGTACTAGCGGGAGTGAGGACGGCCAATAGCTACGAGCAGTACTTC. Residues: CASSPVLAGVRTANSYEQYF.